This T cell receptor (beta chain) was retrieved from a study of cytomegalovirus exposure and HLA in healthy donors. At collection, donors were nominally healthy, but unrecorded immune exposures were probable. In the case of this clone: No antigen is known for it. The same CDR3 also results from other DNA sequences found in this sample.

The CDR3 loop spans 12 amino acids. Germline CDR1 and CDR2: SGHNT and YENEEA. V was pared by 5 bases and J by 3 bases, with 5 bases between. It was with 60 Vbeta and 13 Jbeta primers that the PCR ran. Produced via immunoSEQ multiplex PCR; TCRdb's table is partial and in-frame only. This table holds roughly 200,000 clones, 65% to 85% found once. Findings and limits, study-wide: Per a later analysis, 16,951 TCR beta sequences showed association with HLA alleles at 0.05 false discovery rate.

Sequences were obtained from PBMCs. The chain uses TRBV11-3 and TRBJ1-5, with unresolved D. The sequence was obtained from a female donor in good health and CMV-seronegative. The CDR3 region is CASSRDNQPQHF. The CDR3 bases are TGTGCCAGCAGCCGGGACAATCAGCCCCAGCATTTT.